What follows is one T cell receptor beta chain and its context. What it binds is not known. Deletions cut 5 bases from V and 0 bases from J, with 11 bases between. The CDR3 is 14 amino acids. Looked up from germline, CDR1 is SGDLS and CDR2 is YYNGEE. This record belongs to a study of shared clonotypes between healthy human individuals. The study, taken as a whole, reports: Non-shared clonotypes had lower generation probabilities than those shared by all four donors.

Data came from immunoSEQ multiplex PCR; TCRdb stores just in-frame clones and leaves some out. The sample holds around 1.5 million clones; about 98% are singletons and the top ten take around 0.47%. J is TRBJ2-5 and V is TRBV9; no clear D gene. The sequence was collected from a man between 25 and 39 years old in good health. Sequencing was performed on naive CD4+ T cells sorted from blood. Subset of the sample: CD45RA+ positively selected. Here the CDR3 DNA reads TGTGCCAGCAGTACCCAGAGTAACCAAGAGACCCAGTACTTC. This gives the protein CASSTQSNQETQYF. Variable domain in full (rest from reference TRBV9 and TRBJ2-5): DSGVTQTPKHLITATGQRVTLRCSPRSGDLSVYWYQQSLDQGLQFLIQYYNGEERAKGNILERFSAQQFPDLHSELNLSSLELGDSALYFCASSTQSNQETQYFGPGTRLLVL.